The entry below gives a single T cell receptor (beta chain) sequence along with its context. The data stem from a study of blood T cell repertoires in COVID-19. Across the study: Material from acute and convalescent COVID-19 was sourced from the United States, Italy and Spain.

Original processing notes: Amplification with reference gene primers provided the estimates of nucleated cell counts. Profiled with immunoSEQ multiplex PCR; TCRdb holds only in-frame clones, not every one. Clonal size and the V and J genes are those of that table, whereas D and trimming came from the DNA. Of roughly 200,000 clones listed, roughly 85% are singletons. With V trimmed by 0 bases and J by 4 bases, 7 bases remained unmatched. The CDR3 runs 18 residues. The V gene's germline CDR1 is SGHKS and CDR2 YYEKEE (reference sequence). The chain is built from TRBV5-5 and TRBJ2-2; 12 nucleotides match TRBD2. The receptor comes from a man aged 60-69 years with acute or convalescent COVID-19. Sequenced sample: peripheral blood. In nucleotides, the CDR3 is TGTGCCAGCAGCTTGGATTTACTAGCGGGAGGTGTCACCGGGGAGCTGTTTTTT. It translates to CASSLDLLAGGVTGELFF.